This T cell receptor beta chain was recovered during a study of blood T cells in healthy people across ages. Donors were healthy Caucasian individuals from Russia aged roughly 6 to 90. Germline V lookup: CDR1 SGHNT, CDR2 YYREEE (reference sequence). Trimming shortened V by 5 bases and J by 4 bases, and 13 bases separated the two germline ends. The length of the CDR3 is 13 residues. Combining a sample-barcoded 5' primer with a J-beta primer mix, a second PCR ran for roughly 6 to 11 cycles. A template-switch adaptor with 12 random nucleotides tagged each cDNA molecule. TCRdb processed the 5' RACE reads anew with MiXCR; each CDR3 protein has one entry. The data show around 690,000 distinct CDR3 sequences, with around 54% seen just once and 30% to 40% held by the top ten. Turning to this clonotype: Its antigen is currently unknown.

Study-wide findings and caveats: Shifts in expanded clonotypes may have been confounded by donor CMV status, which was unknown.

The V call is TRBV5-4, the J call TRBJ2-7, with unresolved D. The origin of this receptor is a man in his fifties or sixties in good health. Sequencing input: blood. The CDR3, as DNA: TGTGCCAGCAGTTACCCAGGACCTTACGAGCAGTACTTC. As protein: CASSYPGPYEQYF. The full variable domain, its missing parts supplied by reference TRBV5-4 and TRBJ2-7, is ETGVTQSPTHLIKTRGQQVTLRCSSQSGHNTVSWYQQALGQGPQFIFQYYREEENGRGNFPPRFSGLQFPNYSSELNVNALELDDSALYLCASSYPGPYEQYFGPGTRLTVT.